These 6 T cell receptor beta chains were sequenced from one sample in a study of blood T cell repertoires in COVID-19. Data came from immunoSEQ multiplex PCR; TCRdb stores just in-frame clones and leaves some out. Found here are about 280,000 clones, 70% to 90% of them singletons; the top ten hold 4.5% to 6%. The sample was peripheral blood. Source of these receptors: a man between 45 and 60 years old with active or convalescent COVID-19.

V is TRBV3-1 (or the pseudogene TRBV3-2) and J is TRBJ1-1; 7 bases match TRBD1. The CDR3 has 16 residues. The germline V gene encodes CDR1 LGHDT and CDR2 YNNKEL (reference sequence). V dropped 1 base and J dropped 5; count of bases not matched to a gene: 10. CDR3 loop: CASSQATTAGGTEAFF. The CDR3 DNA reads as TGTGCCAGCAGCCAAGCGACTACCGCAGGGGGGACTGAAGCTTTCTTT.

Details on this clone: This sample also contains other DNA sequences that code for the same CDR3. This sequence joins TRBV7-8 and TRBJ2-5; perhaps TRBD2 as D (7 bases). Germline V gives CDR1 SGHVS, CDR2 FQNEAQ. The CDR3 extends over 14 amino acids. V lost 1 base and J 5 bases, leaving 11 bases between the germline ends. The CDR3 sequence: CASSLGGGRETQYF. The CDR3 DNA reads TGTGCCAGCAGCTTAGGGGGGGGGCGCGAGACCCAGTACTTC.

This sequence joins TRBV9 and TRBJ2-1, with 8 bases matching TRBD1. There are 13 residues in the CDR3. Germline lookup yields CDR1 SGDLS and CDR2 YYNGEE. V lost 2 bases and J lost 6; bases outside the gene matches: 1. As DNA, the CDR3 is TGTGCCAGCAGCGTCGGACAGGGCAATGAGCAGTTCTTC. Translation gives CASSVGQGNEQFF.

This chain uses TRBV27 with TRBJ1-1; 8 bases map to TRBD1. The germline V gene has CDR1 MNHEY and CDR2 SMNVEV (reference sequence). J gave up 5 bases and V 5 bases, and 7 bases lay outside the gene matches. This CDR3 spans 14 amino acids. The DNA for the CDR3 is TGTGCCAGCAGTCGACAGGGGTGGGAGACTGAAGCTTTCTTT. It specifies CASSRQGWETEAFF.

This chain uses TRBV5-1 with TRBJ2-1; 10 bases are a match to TRBD2. Germline-derived CDR1 and CDR2 are SGHRS and YFSETQ. The CDR3 loop spans 18 amino acids. V shed 1 base, J shed 4 bases, and the junction held 11 bases outside the gene matches. Here the CDR3 reads CASSLRASSGRAYNEQFF. The CDR3 bases are TGCGCCAGCAGCTTGCGTGCCTCGAGCGGGAGGGCTTACAATGAGCAGTTCTTC. Full variable domain (missing parts from reference TRBV5-1 and TRBJ2-1): KAGVTQTPRYLIKTRGQQVTLSCSPISGHRSVSWYQQTPGQGLQFLFEYFSETQRNKGNFPGRFSGRQFSNSRSEMNVSTLELGDSALYLCASSLRASSGRAYNEQFFGPGTRLTVL.

The CDR3 loop reads CASRRSLGEQYF. The CDR3 bases are TGTGCCAGCCGGAGGTCCCTTGGGGAGCAGTACTTC. The J gene is TRBJ2-7, the V gene TRBV6-5, with D possibly TRBD2 on 5 matching bases. Trimming shortened V by 8 bases and J by 7 bases, and 15 bases separated the two germline ends. The CDR3 has 12 amino acids. From germline, CDR1 is MNHEY and CDR2 SVGAGI.